What follows are 9 T cell receptor beta chains derived from one specimen sequenced in a study of radiation and T cells in renal cell carcinoma. This table comes from immunoSEQ multiplex PCR, and its TCRdb copy is limited to in-frame clones, with some not included. The table lists approximately 110,000 clones, roughly four fifths of them singletons. Time point reported: baseline pretreatment blood. The treatment here: 15 Gy SBRT to primary tumor, nephrectomy 4 weeks later. Sequencing used blood, obtained from a patient whose treatment included radiotherapy and nephrectomy. The source of these receptors is a woman between 55 and 75 years old with renal cell carcinoma.

The rearrangement joins TRBV18 to TRBJ1-5, with no clear D. The CDR3 loop spans 15 amino acids. The germline V gene encodes CDR1 KGHSH and CDR2 LQKENI. The V end was cut by 4 bases, the J end by 0 bases, with 10 bases between. CDR3 sequence: CASSQGKNSNQPQHF. The DNA of the CDR3 is TGTGCCAGCTCACAGGGAAAGAATAGCAATCAGCCCCAGCATTTT.

This clone has just a few counts. The chain's CDR3 is CASSRAESSTDTQYF. CDR3 coding DNA: TGTGCCAGCAGCCGCGCCGAATCTAGCACAGATACGCAGTATTTT. V and J are TRBV7-2 and TRBJ2-3; the D is unclear. The V gene's germline CDR1 is SGHTA and CDR2 FQGNSA. Trimming removed 5 bases at V and 0 bases at J, with 12 bases between. This CDR3 contains 15 residues.

The chain couples TRBV5-1 to TRBJ1-5; no definite D call. The CDR3 is 15 residues long. V was pared by 2 bases and J by 4 bases, with 13 bases between. Germline V CDR1 and CDR2: SGHRS, YFSETQ. The CDR3 protein is CASSFRTGPNQPQHF. The CDR3 nucleotides read TGCGCCAGCAGCTTCCGGACCGGACCGAATCAGCCCCAGCATTTT.

The chain recombines TRBV19 with TRBJ1-5; 8 bases align to TRBD1. CDR1 and CDR2 from the germline V gene are LNHDA and SQIVND (reference sequence). V dropped 5 bases and J dropped 2; count of bases not matched to a gene: 5. The CDR3 consists of 15 residues. CDR3 coding DNA: TGTGCCAGTAGTGCAGGGGGCTGGGGCAATCAGCCCCAGCATTTT. Protein sequence: CASSAGGWGNQPQHF.

As regards this clone: This same CDR3 is encoded by further DNA sequences in the sample. The chain couples TRBV19 to TRBJ1-5; no firm D call. The germline V and J ends were trimmed by 5 bases and 2 bases, with 4 bases remaining between them. This CDR3 contains 12 residues. CDR1 is LNHDA, CDR2 SQIVND, per germline (reference sequence). As DNA, the CDR3 is TGTGCCAGTAGTCTCCGCAATCAGCCCCAGCATTTT. Amino acids: CASSLRNQPQHF.

The chain carries TRBV7-9 and TRBJ1-6; D is ambiguous. CDR3 length: 14 amino acids. The V gene lost 5 bases and the J gene lost 6 bases, with 11 bases spanning the gap. The V gene's germline CDR1 is SEHNR and CDR2 FQNEAQ (reference sequence). The CDR3 DNA reads as TGTGCCAGCAGCAAGGAGCCTTCTAATTCACCCCTCCACTTT. It specifies CASSKEPSNSPLHF.

The gene calls are TRBV19 and TRBJ1-5; D gene unclear. This CDR3 is built from 14 residues. Per the germline V gene, CDR1 is LNHDA and CDR2 is SQIVND (reference sequence). Trimming removed 3 bases at V and 7 bases at J, with 13 bases between. The CDR3 DNA is TGTGCCAGTAGTATCAGGAGGGTCGGCCAGCCCCAGCATTTT. Amino acid sequence: CASSIRRVGQPQHF.

The rearrangement links TRBV7-5 to TRBJ1-4. TRBV7-5 is a documented pseudogene. This CDR3 is built from 16 residues. The DNA for the CDR3 is TGTGCCAGAAGCTTAGCAGGAGATCCAACTAATGAAAAACTGTTTTTT. Translation gives CARSLAGDPTNEKLFF.

The chain employs TRBV18 and TRBJ2-3; the D is unclear. Trimming left V 2 bases short and J 2 bases short, with 14 bases between. CDR3 length: 16 residues. Germline lookup yields CDR1 KGHSH and CDR2 LQKENI. CDR3 in amino acids: CASSPLPPLPTDTQYF. CDR3 coding DNA: TGTGCCAGCTCACCATTACCCCCATTGCCCACAGATACGCAGTATTTT.